This T cell receptor beta chain was sequenced during a study of blood T cell repertoires in COVID-19. On the study more broadly: The samples span acute and convalescent COVID-19 from the United States, Italy and Spain. Sample material is recorded as cDNA or gDNA derived from T cells, B-cell-depleted T cells, or PBMCs.

TCRdb keeps only in-frame clones here, not all; method: immunoSEQ multiplex PCR. Among some 120,000 clones, approximately 88% were seen once, and the ten largest hold approximately 8%. Only a few counts were recorded for this clone. Trimming removed 4 bases from V and 5 bases from J, with 18 bases in between. The CDR3 spans 15 residues. The germline V gene encodes CDR1 SGHRS and CDR2 YFSETQ. The sample consisted of peripheral blood. This receptor was taken from a man aged 50 to 59 with acute or convalescent COVID-19. The V call is TRBV5-1, the J call TRBJ1-2; D ambiguous. DNA for the CDR3: TGCGCCAGCAGCCCCGAGGGCAGAGAAGAATATGGCTACACCTTC. This sequence encodes CASSPEGREEYGYTF.